Sequencing of this T cell receptor (beta chain) was carried out in a study of blood T cell repertoires in COVID-19. Study in general: There were acute and convalescent COVID-19 samples, and they came from the United States, Italy and Spain. Sources were T cells, B-cell-depleted T cells, or PBMCs; the material itself was cDNA or gDNA.

This clone came up once. As originally analysed: Reference gene primers were amplified, and this amplification served to estimate nucleated cell counts. Clones were read by immunoSEQ multiplex PCR, and TCRdb kept only the in-frame ones, dropping some. The V and J calls and the clone size are those of that table, but D and trimming were determined from the DNA. The sample shows roughly 90,000 clones, about 87% of them seen only once. The receptor was derived from a man in his forties or fifties with acute or convalescent COVID-19. The sequenced material came from peripheral blood.

Written as DNA, the CDR3 is TGTGCCAGCAGTCGGGACAGCACGCAGTATTTT. Translating it yields CASSRDSTQYF. V is TRBV6-1 and J is TRBJ2-3; 7 nucleotides agree with TRBD1. The V gene end was trimmed by 5 bases and the J gene end by 9 bases; junction bases not matched to a gene: 2. There are 11 residues in the CDR3. Germline CDR1 is MNHNS and CDR2 is SASEGT.